The clone carrying this T cell receptor beta chain was seen a few times. No antigen is known for it. This CDR3 contains 14 residues. V was shortened by 1 base and J by 0 bases, with 8 bases between the two germline ends. Germline V lookup: CDR1 SGHRS, CDR2 YFSETQ. The source of the sample is a study of Ad26.COV2.S vaccination and SARS-CoV-2 variants. Clones were read by immunoSEQ multiplex PCR, and TCRdb kept only the in-frame ones, dropping some. The sample carries a few hundred thousand clones, about nine tenths recorded once. The treatment denotes: some 20 received Ad26.COV2.S at low or high dose, single or two shots; about 5 received placebo; per-sample allocation not given. Samples came from day 63 after the first vaccine or placebo injection. Study conclusions and caveats: CD8+ and CD4+ T cells specific for spike reportedly responded with substantial breadth after vaccination.

The TCR originated in a person aged 18-60 years who received the Ad26.COV2.S COVID-19 vaccine or a placebo. Sequences were derived from peripheral blood, sampled in a trial of Ad26.COV2.S vaccine versus placebo. This rearrangement joins TRBV5-1 to TRBJ2-7, with a tentative D call TRBD1 (6 bases). CDR3 nucleotides: TGCGCCAGCAGCTTGTCAGGGGACTCCTACGAGCAGTACTTC. Translating gives CASSLSGDSYEQYF.